This TCR beta chain was sequenced for a study of shared clonotypes between healthy human individuals. Germline loops: CDR1 SGHAT, CDR2 FQNNGV. The V gene end was trimmed by 4 bases and the J gene end by 5 bases; junction bases not matched to a gene: 9. The CDR3 runs 15 residues. Caucasian adults residing in Nashville, Tennessee made up all the donors. The investigators split CD4+ cells into a CD45RA+ naive subset and a CD45RA-negative memory subset. This table comes from immunoSEQ multiplex PCR, and its TCRdb copy is limited to in-frame clones, with some not included. Among over 850,000 clones listed, approximately 80% were seen once. Many counts were recorded for this clone.

Sequencing used memory CD4+ T cells from PBMCs. Subset in this sample: CD45RA-negative fraction. This clonotype was sampled from a man aged 18 to 29 in good health. Some clones in this sample may be carry-over from other donors' samples. The V call is TRBV11-2, the J call TRBJ2-5; 8 bases line up with TRBD2. The CDR3 sequence is CASSYGLAAAETQYF. The CDR3 region has the DNA TGTGCCAGCAGCTATGGACTAGCTGCCGCGGAGACCCAGTACTTC.